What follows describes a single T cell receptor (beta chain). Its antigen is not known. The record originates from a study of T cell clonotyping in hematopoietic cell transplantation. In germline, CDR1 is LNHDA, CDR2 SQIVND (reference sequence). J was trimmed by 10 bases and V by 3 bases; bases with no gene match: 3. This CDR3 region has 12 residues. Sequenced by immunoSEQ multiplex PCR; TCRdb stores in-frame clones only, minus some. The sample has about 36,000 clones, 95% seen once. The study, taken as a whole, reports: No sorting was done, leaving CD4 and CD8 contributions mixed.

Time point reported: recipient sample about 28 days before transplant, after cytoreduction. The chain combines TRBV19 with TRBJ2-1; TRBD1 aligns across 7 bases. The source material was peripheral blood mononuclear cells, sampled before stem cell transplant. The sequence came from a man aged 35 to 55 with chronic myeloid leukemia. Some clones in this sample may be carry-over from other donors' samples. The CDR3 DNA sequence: TGTGCCAGTAGTATGGGACAGACGGAGCAGTTCTTC. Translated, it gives CASSMGQTEQFF.